This T cell receptor beta chain was recorded in a study of Ad26.COV2.S vaccination and SARS-CoV-2 variants. Treatment described: 19 received Ad26.COV2.S at low or high dose, single or two shots; 5 received placebo; per-sample allocation not given. Sampling was done on day 63 after the first vaccine or placebo injection. General study points: Post-vaccination spike-specific CD8+ and CD4+ T cell responses reportedly had substantial breadth.

This CDR3 is 13 amino acids long. Germline V CDR1 and CDR2: ENHRY, SYGVKD. Unmatched junction bases numbered 2, after V lost 8 bases and J lost 0 bases. Profiled with immunoSEQ multiplex PCR; TCRdb holds only in-frame clones, not every one. The repertoire holds about 350,000 clones, 80% to 90% seen once, with around 11% in the top ten. Concerning this clone itself: The antigen is unknown.

Sequencing was performed on peripheral blood, taken in a trial of Ad26.COV2.S vaccine versus placebo. The rearrangement uses TRBV10-3 and TRBJ1-1; 8 positions match TRBD1. This TCR derives from a person aged 18-60 years who received the Ad26.COV2.S COVID-19 vaccine or a placebo. Here the CDR3 reads CAIRQGLNTEAFF. Written as DNA, the CDR3 is TGTGCCATCCGACAGGGGTTGAACACTGAAGCTTTCTTT.